Shown below are 14 T cell receptor beta chains from a single sample sequenced in a study of metastatic and nonmetastatic thyroid tumors. Using MiXCR, TCRdb reanalyzed the PCR reads. The sample comprises 30,000 to 35,000 clones, approximately 40% of which are singletons, and roughly 23% rests with the top ten. No patient had received any treatment before thyroid surgery. The sequenced sample was tumor tissue. The receptor source for this set is a female donor with papillary thyroid cancer or a benign thyroid nodule (not recorded which). Some clones in this sample may be carry-over from other donors' samples.

This rearrangement joins TRBV6-5 to TRBJ1-3; D unclear. CDR3 length: 14 amino acids. Between the trimmed V and J ends, which lost 4 bases and 2 bases, there was a span of 9 bases. CDR1 is MNHEY and CDR2 is SVGAGI in the germline V gene. CDR3 protein: CASSSTETGNTIYF. CDR3 sequence (DNA): TGTGCCAGCAGTTCCACAGAGACTGGAAACACCATATATTTT.

In its sample, this clone was seen many times. The CDR3 DNA follows: TGTGCCAGCAGTCCCGTTACCGGGACAGGGACCTATGGCTACACCTTC. It yields the protein CASSPVTGTGTYGYTF. The J gene is TRBJ1-2, the V gene TRBV6-1, with TRBD1 matching over 9 bases. The J segment lost 4 bases and the V segment lost 5 bases, leaving 11 bases of the junction unmatched. The CDR3 runs to 16 residues. Germline V CDR1 and CDR2: MNHNS, SASEGT.

The V gene is TRBV11-2, the J gene TRBJ1-2; possibly TRBD1 for D (5 bases). This CDR3 is built from 15 residues. Germline lookup yields CDR1 SGHAT and CDR2 FQNNGV. V was shortened by 1 base and J by 4 bases, with 13 bases between the two germline ends. The CDR3: CASSLGVGGTYGYTF. As DNA, the CDR3 is TGTGCCAGCAGCTTAGGGGTGGGAGGGACCTATGGCTACACCTTC.

The V call is TRBV20-1, the J call TRBJ2-1; 13 bases align to TRBD2. After removal of 6 bases from V and 0 bases from J, the junction contained 5 bases not matched to a gene. The CDR3 runs 16 residues. Per germline, CDR1 DFQATT and CDR2 SNEGSKA (reference sequence). Here the CDR3 DNA reads TGCAGTGCCTGGACTAGCGGGGGCCCCTCCTACAATGAGCAGTTCTTC. Translating it yields CSAWTSGGPSYNEQFF.

The chain carries TRBV6-1 and TRBJ2-2, with 7 bases aligning to TRBD2. Trimming at V came to 6 bases and at J to 1 base, leaving 5 bases not matched to a gene. This CDR3 is 15 amino acids long. Germline V gene sequence: CDR1 MNHNS, CDR2 SASEGT. The CDR3 DNA follows: TGTGCCAGCAGGCCGACTAGCAGGAACACCGGGGAGCTGTTTTTT. The encoded protein is CASRPTSRNTGELFF.

In this sample, this clone turned up a few times. For the CDR3, the DNA is TGTGCCAGTAGTAAAAAAAACAGTGCCAACTATGGCTACACCTTC. It yields the protein CASSKKNSANYGYTF. This chain uses TRBV19 with TRBJ1-2; no firm D call. The CDR3 has 15 residues. Trimming stripped 4 bases from V and 2 bases from J, with 14 bases between. Germline values: CDR1 LNHDA, CDR2 SQIVND (reference sequence).

The chain combines TRBV5-1 with TRBJ2-7; D is uncertain. CDR1 SGHRS and CDR2 YFSETQ come from the germline V gene. Trimming took off 0 bases at V and 5 bases at J, with 3 bases between the two ends. CDR3 length: 11 residues. CDR3: CASSLGHEQYF. The CDR3 DNA sequence: TGCGCCAGCAGCTTGGGCCACGAGCAGTACTTC.

This clone was observed a handful of times. V is TRBV19 and J is TRBJ1-5, with D hard to call. The CDR3 extends over 12 amino acids. The V end lost 0 bases, the J end lost 9 bases, and 6 bases lay between the germline ends. Germline CDR1 reads LNHDA; CDR2 reads SQIVND (reference sequence). The DNA for the CDR3 is TGTGCCAGTAGTATAGAGAGAGGGCCCCAGCATTTT. It codes for CASSIERGPQHF. The full variable domain, rest sourced from reference TRBV19 and TRBJ1-5, is DGGITQSPKYLFRKEGQNVTLSCEQNLNHDAMYWYRQDPGQGLRLIYYSQIVNDFQKGDIAEGYSVSREKKESFPLTVTSAQKNPTAFYLCASSIERGPQHFGDGTRLSIL.

The chain couples TRBV27 to TRBJ2-7; TRBD1 or TRBD2 may be the D gene (5 bases each). From germline, CDR1 is MNHEY and CDR2 SMNVEV (reference sequence). Trimming stripped 6 bases from V and 1 base from J, with 10 bases between. There are 13 residues in the CDR3. CDR3 in DNA: TGTGCCAGCAGGACCGAGGGGTCCTACGAGCAGTACTTC. It translates to CASRTEGSYEQYF.

The chain recombines TRBV28 with TRBJ1-2; tentative D call: TRBD1 (5 bases). The germline V gene encodes CDR1 MDHEN and CDR2 SYDVKM. The V gene lost 6 bases and the J gene lost 4 bases, with 15 bases spanning the gap. The CDR3 covers 14 residues. The CDR3 DNA reads as TGTGCCAGCAGCCCCACCGGACACCCCTATGGCTACACCTTC. This sequence encodes CASSPTGHPYGYTF.

This clone was counted only a few times. This chain links TRBV12-3 or TRBV12-4 with TRBJ2-1, with 8 bases fitting TRBD2. CDR3 length: 12 residues. V was pared by 6 bases and J by 5 bases, with 0 bases of the junction left unmatched. In DNA form, the CDR3 reads TGTGCCAGCAGGGGACTAGACAATGAGCAGTTCTTC. The encoded protein is CASRGLDNEQFF.

In its sample, this clone was seen a few times. V usage is TRBV25-1 and J usage is TRBJ1-1; possible D gene TRBD1, 5 bases. V lost 5 bases and J lost 3, with 10 bases in between. Germline V gene sequence: CDR1 MGHDK, CDR2 SYGVNS. This CDR3 has 13 residues. The CDR3 DNA reads TGTGCCAGCAGTCGCGTGGGGGACACTGAAGCTTTCTTT. Protein product: CASSRVGDTEAFF.

By its share, this clone is large. V usage is TRBV6-1 and J usage is TRBJ2-7; 8 nucleotides agree with TRBD1. From germline, CDR1 is MNHNS and CDR2 SASEGT. The CDR3 length is 15 residues. The ends lost 5 bases at V and 6 bases at J; junction bases unmatched: 12. CDR3 nucleotides: TGTGCCAGCAGTCCCTGGACAGGGACTCGCCGCGAGCAGTACTTC. Translation gives CASSPWTGTRREQYF.

This clone is judged large. V is TRBV7-2 and J is TRBJ1-3; no firm D call. CDR1 is SGHTA, CDR2 FQGNSA, per germline. V gave up 1 base and J gave up 3 bases, with 4 bases separating them. The CDR3 covers 13 residues. As DNA, the CDR3 is TGTGCCAGCAGCTTAGAGTATGGAAACACCATATATTTT. As protein: CASSLEYGNTIYF.